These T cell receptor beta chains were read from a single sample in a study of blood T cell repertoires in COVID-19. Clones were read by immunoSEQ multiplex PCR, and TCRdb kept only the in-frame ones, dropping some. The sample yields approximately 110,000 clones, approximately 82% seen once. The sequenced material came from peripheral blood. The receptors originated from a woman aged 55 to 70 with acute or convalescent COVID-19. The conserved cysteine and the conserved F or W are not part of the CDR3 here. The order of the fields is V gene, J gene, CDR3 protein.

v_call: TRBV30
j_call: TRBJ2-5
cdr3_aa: AWSNLAGVETQY

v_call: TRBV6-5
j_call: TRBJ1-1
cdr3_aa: AGRRGTEAF

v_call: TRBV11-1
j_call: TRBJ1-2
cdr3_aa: ASSLDRAGADGYT

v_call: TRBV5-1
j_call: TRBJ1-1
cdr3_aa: ASSPRDFNTEAF

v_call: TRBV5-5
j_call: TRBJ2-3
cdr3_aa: ASSLSPRGTDTQY

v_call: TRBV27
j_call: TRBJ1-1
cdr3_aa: ASRPDRGGTEAF

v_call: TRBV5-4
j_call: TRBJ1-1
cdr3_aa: ASSLLQGRTEAF

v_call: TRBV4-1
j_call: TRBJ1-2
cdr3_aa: ASSQEEGQFGYT

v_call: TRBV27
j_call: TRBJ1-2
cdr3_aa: ASTSKPRTGENYGYT

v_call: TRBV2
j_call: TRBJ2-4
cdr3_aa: ASNQMGQKNIQY

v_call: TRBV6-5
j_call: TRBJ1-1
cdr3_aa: ASREGWRPEAF

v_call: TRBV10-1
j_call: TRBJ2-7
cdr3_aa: ASSEGVTGKYEQY

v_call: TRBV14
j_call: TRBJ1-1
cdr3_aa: ASSQINAGKAF

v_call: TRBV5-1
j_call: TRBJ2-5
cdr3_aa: ASSTTPGTEETQY

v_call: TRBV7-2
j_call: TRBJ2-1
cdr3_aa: ASSRGGGTTSSYNEQF

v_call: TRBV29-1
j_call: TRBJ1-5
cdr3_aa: SVETARNQPQH

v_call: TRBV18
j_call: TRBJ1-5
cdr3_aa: ASSPAGGNQPQH

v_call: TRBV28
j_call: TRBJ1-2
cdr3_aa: ASSLGRYGGYT

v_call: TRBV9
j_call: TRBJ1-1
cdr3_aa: ASSVAPGSEAF

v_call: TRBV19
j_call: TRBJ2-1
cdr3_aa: ASSLGGRELWNEQF

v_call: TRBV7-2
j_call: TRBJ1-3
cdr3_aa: ASSLGWGQGGGNTIY

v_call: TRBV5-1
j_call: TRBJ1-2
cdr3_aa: ASSPGTGGFDGYT

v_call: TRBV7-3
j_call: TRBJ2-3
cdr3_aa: ASSPNARDTQY

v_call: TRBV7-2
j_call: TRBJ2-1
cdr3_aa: ASSSTSGRAFL